This T cell receptor (beta chain) is drawn from a study of beta chain features in type 1 diabetes. Regarding the study as a whole: There were fewer insertions and more deletions at the VDJ junctions of type 1 diabetes patients.

The germline CDR1 and CDR2 sequences are GTSNPN and SVGIG (reference sequence). This CDR3 has 13 residues. V shed 6 bases and J 2 bases; nucleotides not matched to a gene: 5. This clone was seen only a few times. Antigen unknown. Of the isolated RNA, all was reverse transcribed, and so the sequenced material was expressed TCRB transcripts. Method: immunoSEQ multiplex PCR; TCRdb's copy keeps in-frame clones and lacks some. This table holds about 140,000 clones, about 7% found once. This chain connects TRBV30 to TRBJ2-5; 8 bases fit TRBD1. The sample taken for sequencing was central memory CD4+ T cells from blood. This TCR derives from a young woman in good health. CDR3 in DNA: TGTGCCTGCGGAACAGGGGGACAAGAGACCCAGTACTTC. Translating it yields CACGTGGQETQYF. Combining the CDR3 with reference TRBV30 and TRBJ2-5 gives the whole variable domain SQTIHQWPATLVQPVGSPLSLECTVEGTSNPNLYWYRQAAGRGLQLLFYSVGIGQISSEVPQNLSASRPQDRQFILSSKKLLLSDSGFYLCACGTGGQETQYFGPGTRLLVL.